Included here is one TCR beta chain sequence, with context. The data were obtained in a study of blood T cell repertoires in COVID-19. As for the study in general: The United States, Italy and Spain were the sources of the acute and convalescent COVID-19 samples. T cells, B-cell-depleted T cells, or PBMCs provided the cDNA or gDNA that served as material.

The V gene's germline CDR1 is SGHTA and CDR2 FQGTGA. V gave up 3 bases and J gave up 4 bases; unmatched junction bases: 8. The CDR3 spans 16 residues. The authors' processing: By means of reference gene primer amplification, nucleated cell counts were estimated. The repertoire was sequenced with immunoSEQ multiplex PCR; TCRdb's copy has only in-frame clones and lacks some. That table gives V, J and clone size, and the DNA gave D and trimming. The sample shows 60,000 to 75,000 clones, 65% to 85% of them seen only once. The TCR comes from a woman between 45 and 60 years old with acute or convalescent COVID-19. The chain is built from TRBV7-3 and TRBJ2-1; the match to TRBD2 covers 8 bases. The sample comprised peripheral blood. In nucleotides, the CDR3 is TGTGCCAGCAGCTTGGGTGGTAGCGGGACTTACAATGAGCAGTTCTTC. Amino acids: CASSLGGSGTYNEQFF. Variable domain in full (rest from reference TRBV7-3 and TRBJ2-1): GAGVSQTPSNKVTEKGKYVELRCDPISGHTALYWYRQSLGQGPEFLIYFQGTGAADDSGLPNDRFFAVRPEGSVSTLKIQRTERGDSAVYLCASSLGGSGTYNEQFFGPGTRLTVL.